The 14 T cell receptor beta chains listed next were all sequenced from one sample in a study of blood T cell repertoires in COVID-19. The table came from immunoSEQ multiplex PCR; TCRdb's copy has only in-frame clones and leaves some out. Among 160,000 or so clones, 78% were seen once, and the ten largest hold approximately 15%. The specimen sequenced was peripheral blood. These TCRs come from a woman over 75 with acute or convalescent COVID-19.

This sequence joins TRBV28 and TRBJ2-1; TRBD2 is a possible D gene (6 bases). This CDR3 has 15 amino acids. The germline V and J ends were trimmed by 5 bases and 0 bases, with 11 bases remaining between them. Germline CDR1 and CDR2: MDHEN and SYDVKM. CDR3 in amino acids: CASSRGTDSYNEQFF. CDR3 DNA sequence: TGTGCCAGCAGTCGCGGGACGGACTCCTACAATGAGCAGTTCTTC.

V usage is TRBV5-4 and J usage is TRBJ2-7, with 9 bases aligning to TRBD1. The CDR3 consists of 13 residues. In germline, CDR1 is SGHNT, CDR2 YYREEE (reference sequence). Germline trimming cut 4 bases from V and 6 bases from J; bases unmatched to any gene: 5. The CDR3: CASSRDREGEQYF. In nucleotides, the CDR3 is TGTGCCAGCAGCCGGGACAGGGAGGGCGAGCAGTACTTC.

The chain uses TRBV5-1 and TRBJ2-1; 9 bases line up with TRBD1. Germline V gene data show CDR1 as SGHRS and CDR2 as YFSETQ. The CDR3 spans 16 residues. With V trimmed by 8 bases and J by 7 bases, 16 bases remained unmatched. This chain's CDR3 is CASTLDGTGQGNEQFF. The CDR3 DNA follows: TGCGCCAGTACCCTTGACGGGACAGGGCAGGGGAATGAGCAGTTCTTC.

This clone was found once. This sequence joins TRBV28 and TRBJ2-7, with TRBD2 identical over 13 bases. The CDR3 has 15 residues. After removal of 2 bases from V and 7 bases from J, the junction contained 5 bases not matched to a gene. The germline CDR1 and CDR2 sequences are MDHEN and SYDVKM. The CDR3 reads CASSLGLAGAREQYF. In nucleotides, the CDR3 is TGTGCCAGCAGTTTAGGACTAGCGGGAGCGAGGGAGCAGTACTTC.

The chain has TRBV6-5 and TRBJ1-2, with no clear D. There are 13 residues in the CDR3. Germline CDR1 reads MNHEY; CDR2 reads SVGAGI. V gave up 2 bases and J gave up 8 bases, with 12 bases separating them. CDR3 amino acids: CASSYAGMGGYTF. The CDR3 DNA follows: TGTGCCAGCAGTTACGCGGGGATGGGCGGCTACACCTTC.

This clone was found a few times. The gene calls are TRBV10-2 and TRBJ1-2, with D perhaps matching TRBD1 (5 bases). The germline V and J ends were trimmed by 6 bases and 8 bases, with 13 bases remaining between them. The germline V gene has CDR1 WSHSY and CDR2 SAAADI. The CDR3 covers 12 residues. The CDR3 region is CASRGDLGGYTF. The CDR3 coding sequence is TGCGCCAGCAGGGGGGACTTGGGCGGCTACACCTTC.

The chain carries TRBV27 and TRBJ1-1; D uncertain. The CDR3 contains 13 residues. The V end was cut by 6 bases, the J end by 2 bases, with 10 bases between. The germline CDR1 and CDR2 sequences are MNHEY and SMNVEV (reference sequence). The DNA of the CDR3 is TGTGCCAGCAGCACATTCCCCAACACTGAAGCTTTCTTT. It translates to CASSTFPNTEAFF.

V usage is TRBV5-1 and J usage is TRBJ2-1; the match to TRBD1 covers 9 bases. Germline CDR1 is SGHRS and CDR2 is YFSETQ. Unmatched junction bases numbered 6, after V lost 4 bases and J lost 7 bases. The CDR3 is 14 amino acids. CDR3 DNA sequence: TGCGCCAGCAGCGCCGGGACAGGGATAAATGAGCAGTTCTTC. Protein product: CASSAGTGINEQFF.

CDR3 loop: CASTDWASGRETQYF. As DNA, the CDR3 is TGTGCCAGCACCGATTGGGCTAGCGGACGGGAGACCCAGTACTTC. This chain joins TRBV2 and TRBJ2-5, with TRBD2 matching over 7 bases. Trimming removed 7 bases from V and 5 bases from J; junction bases left unmatched: 13. CDR3 length: 15 residues. Germline loops: CDR1 SNHLY, CDR2 FYNNEI.

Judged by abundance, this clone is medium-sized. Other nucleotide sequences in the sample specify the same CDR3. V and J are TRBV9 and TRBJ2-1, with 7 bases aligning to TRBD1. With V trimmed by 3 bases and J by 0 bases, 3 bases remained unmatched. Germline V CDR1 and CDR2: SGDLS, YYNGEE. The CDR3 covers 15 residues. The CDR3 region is CASSARDSSYNEQFF. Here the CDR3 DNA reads TGTGCCAGCAGCGCCCGGGACAGCTCCTACAATGAGCAGTTCTTC.

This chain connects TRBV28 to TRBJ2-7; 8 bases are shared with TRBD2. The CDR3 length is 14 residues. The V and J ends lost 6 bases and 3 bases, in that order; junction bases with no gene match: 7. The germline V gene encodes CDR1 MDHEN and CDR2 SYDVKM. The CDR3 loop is CASRRGGEVYEQYF. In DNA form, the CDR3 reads TGTGCCAGCAGACGGGGGGGAGAAGTCTACGAGCAGTACTTC. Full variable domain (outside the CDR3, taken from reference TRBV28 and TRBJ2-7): DVKVTQSSRYLVKRTGEKVFLECVQDMDHENMFWYRQDPGLGLRLIYFSYDVKMKEKGDIPEGYSVSREKKERFSLILESASTNQTSMYLCASRRGGEVYEQYFGPGTRLTVT.

The CDR3 coding sequence is TGTGCCAGCAGCAACCTAGCAGATGAGCAGTTCTTC. Its translation: CASSNLADEQFF. The chain couples TRBV7-6 to TRBJ2-1, with D maybe TRBD2 (5 bases). The CDR3 consists of 12 residues. V was trimmed by 5 bases and J by 8 bases, leaving 10 bases between them. Germline CDR1 is SGHVS and CDR2 is FNYEAQ.

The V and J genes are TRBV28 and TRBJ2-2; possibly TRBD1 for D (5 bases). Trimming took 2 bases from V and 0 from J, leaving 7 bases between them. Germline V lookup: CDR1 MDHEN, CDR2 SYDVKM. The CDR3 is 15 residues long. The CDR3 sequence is CASSLPGTNTGELFF. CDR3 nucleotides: TGTGCCAGCAGTTTACCAGGGACGAACACCGGGGAGCTGTTTTTT.

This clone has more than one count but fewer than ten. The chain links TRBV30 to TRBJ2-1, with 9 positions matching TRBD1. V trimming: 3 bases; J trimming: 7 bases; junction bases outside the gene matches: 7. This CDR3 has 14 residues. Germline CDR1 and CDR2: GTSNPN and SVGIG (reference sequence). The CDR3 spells CAWRNRGRKNEQFF. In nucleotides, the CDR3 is TGTGCCTGGAGAAACAGGGGGCGTAAAAATGAGCAGTTCTTC.